This T cell receptor (beta chain) derives from a study of CD8 T cells in ankylosing spondylitis. Study conclusions and caveats: Disease-associated clones were reportedly significantly overrepresented in matched ankylosing spondylitis synovial fluid. Seemingly characteristic of ankylosing spondylitis blood was a TCR beta motif consisting of under ten highly homologous variants.

V was clipped by 5 bases and J by 5 bases, with 9 bases between them. The CDR3 spans 12 residues. From germline, CDR1 is SGHVS and CDR2 FQNEAQ. Making the TCR beta libraries involved quantitative 5'-RACE with molecular barcodes. TCRdb redid the calling of the 5' RACE reads with MiXCR, one entry per CDR3 protein. The sample includes roughly 90,000 distinct CDR3 sequences, around 8.5% seen only once; the top ten take approximately 29%. This clonotype was picked up many times. Antigen specificity is unknown. This rearrangement joins TRBV7-8 to TRBJ1-1; D uncertain. The sample was blood, either unsorted or a sorted T cell fraction (not recorded which). This clonotype was sampled from a male donor with ankylosing spondylitis. The CDR3: CASSPSVTEAFF. The DNA for the CDR3 is TGTGCCAGCAGCCCTTCGGTGACTGAAGCTTTCTTT.